The TCR beta chain described here comes from a study of T cells after yellow fever vaccination. On this clonotype itself: Its antigen is as yet unknown.

Study-wide points: There was a small share of clonotypes that showed up in both the CD4 and CD8 compartments.

CDR3 length: 16 residues. Losses at the gene ends were 2 bases for V and 4 bases for J; bases not matched to a gene: 5. Germline CDR1 is MNHNY and CDR2 is SVGAGI (reference sequence). It was through 5'RACE template switching that TCR cDNA was made, with a universal primer site and UMIs added. TCRdb re-called the 5' RACE reads with MiXCR, one entry per CDR3 protein. The profile shows approximately 300,000 distinct CDR3 sequences, approximately 11% of them singletons. This TCR derives from a man in his late teens or twenties who received the YFV17D yellow fever vaccine. This specimen consisted of CD4+ T cells sorted from PBMCs, obtained 45 days after the yellow fever booster vaccination. This chain uses TRBV6-6 with TRBJ2-5, with TRBD2 matching over 12 bases. CDR3: CASSYGRTSGAETQYF. For the CDR3, the DNA is TGTGCCAGCAGTTACGGTCGGACTAGCGGGGCAGAGACCCAGTACTTC.